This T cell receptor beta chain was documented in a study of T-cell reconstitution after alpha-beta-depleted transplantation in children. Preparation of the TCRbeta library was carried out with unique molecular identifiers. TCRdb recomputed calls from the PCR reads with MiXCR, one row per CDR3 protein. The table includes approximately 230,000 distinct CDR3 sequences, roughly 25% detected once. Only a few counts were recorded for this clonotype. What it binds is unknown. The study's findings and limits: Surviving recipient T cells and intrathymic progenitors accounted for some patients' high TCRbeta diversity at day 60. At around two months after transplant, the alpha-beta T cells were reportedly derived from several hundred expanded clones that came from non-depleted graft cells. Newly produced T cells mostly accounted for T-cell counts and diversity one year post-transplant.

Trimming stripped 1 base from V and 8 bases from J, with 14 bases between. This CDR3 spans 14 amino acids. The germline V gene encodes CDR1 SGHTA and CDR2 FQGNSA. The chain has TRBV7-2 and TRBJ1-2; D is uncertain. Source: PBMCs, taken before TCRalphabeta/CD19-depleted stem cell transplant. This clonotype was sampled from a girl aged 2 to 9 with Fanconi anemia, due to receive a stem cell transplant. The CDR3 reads CASSLGPSTGGYTF. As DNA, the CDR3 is TGTGCCAGCAGCTTAGGTCCATCCACGGGCGGCTACACCTTC.